Detailed here is one T cell receptor (beta chain). The data derive from a study of T cell responses to AZD1222 COVID-19 vaccine. Method: immunoSEQ multiplex PCR; TCRdb's copy keeps in-frame clones and lacks some. The sample has approximately 150,000 clones; 85% to 95% are singletons. CDR1 SGHTA and CDR2 FQGNSA come from the germline V gene. The CDR3 consists of 15 residues. V dropped 0 bases and J dropped 6 bases, with 12 bases sitting between them. The TCR originated in an adult in good health. This chain links TRBV7-2 with TRBJ2-1; D is possibly TRBD1 or TRBD2 (6 bases each). The sequenced sample was peripheral blood, obtained on day 0 of AZD1222 vaccination. The CDR3: CASSLAGGAFNEQFF. The CDR3 DNA follows: TGTGCCAGCAGCTTAGCGGGGGGCGCTTTCAATGAGCAGTTCTTC.